The rows below give T cell receptor beta chains drawn from one sample of a study of cytomegalovirus exposure and HLA in healthy donors. Using immunoSEQ multiplex PCR, the repertoire was profiled, and TCRdb retains in-frame clones only, with some absent. The sample yields more than 50,000 clones, 65% to 75% seen once. The sample comprised PBMCs. The receptors were gathered from a man aged 50-59 years in good health and CMV-seropositive. CDR3s include the opening cysteine and the closing phenylalanine or tryptophan. D genes are given only for firm matches. Size values are once, few and many counts, or a class for expanded clones, and some rows have none.

j_call,v_call,clone_size,d_call,cdr3_nt,cdr3_aa
TRBJ2-5,TRBV6-1,.,TRBD1,TGTGCCAGCAGTGATCGTTGGGACAGGGGAAGCCAAGAGACCCAGTACTTC,CASSDRWDRGSQETQYF
TRBJ2-7,TRBV5-1,.,.,TGCGCCAGCAGCTTGGGGCAGGGGGGACCCTACGAGCAGTACTTC,CASSLGQGGPYEQYF
TRBJ1-2,TRBV30,.,.,TGTGCCTGGAGTGTAACAGGGAACTATGGCTACACCTTC,CAWSVTGNYGYTF
TRBJ2-7,TRBV4-2,.,TRBD1,TGTGCCAGCAGCCAAGGAACAGGGGGCGCCTACGAGCAGTACTTC,CASSQGTGGAYEQYF
TRBJ2-1,TRBV2,.,.,TGTGCCAGCAGTGAAAGGAGTGGGAGTGGCTACAATGAGCAGTTCTTC,CASSERSGSGYNEQFF
TRBJ2-7,TRBV19,.,TRBD1,TGTGCCAGTAGTATCCTCAATGGACAGGGTGTGGAGCAGTACTTC,CASSILNGQGVEQYF
TRBJ1-2,TRBV11-2,once,.,TGTGCCAGCAGCTTAGATTCGACAAGAAGCTATGGCTACACCTTC,CASSLDSTRSYGYTF
TRBJ2-1,TRBV7-9,.,.,TGTGCCAGCAGCTTCTTACTAGCAGGGCCTCGTGAGCAGTTCTTC,CASSFLLAGPREQFF
TRBJ1-1,TRBV11-2,few,TRBD1,TGTGCCAGCAGCTTAACAACAGGGGTCAACACTGAAGCTTTCTTT,CASSLTTGVNTEAFF
TRBJ2-2,TRBV25-1,.,.,TGTGCCAGCAGAGGGACTTTTGACACCGGGGAGCTGTTTTTT,CASRGTFDTGELFF
TRBJ1-6,TRBV5-4,.,.,TGTGCCAGCACCTCCGCGGGATATAATTCACCCCTCCACTTT,CASTSAGYNSPLHF
TRBJ2-5,TRBV29-1,.,TRBD1,TGCAGCGTTCGAGGACAGGGGGAGACCCAGTACTTC,CSVRGQGETQYF
TRBJ1-5,TRBV30,few,TRBD1,TGTGCCTGGAGCCCCCGGACAGGGGGAGAGCAGCCCCAGCATTTT,CAWSPRTGGEQPQHF
TRBJ2-5,TRBV30,.,TRBD1,TGTGCCTGGAGGAATAAGGGGACAGCCCAAGAGACCCAGTACTTC,CAWRNKGTAQETQYF
TRBJ1-1,TRBV11-2,.,.,TGTGCCAGCAGCCAGGACAGACTGAACACTGAAGCTTTCTTT,CASSQDRLNTEAFF
TRBJ1-5,TRBV2,once,.,TGTGCCAGCAGTGAAGAGGCAGGGGCTCAGCCCCAGCATTTT,CASSEEAGAQPQHF
TRBJ1-2,TRBV9,once,.,TGTGCCAGCAGCGGACAGCTTAAAGCCTATGGCTACACCTTC,CASSGQLKAYGYTF
TRBJ1-1,TRBV5-6,.,TRBD1,TGTGCCAGCAGCCTGGGGGGGACAGGGGGCACTGAAGCTTTCTTT,CASSLGGTGGTEAFF
TRBJ2-3,TRBV7-8,.,TRBD2,TGTGCCAGCAGCTTACCGACTAGCGGGGGGGCCCGAGATACGCAGTATTTT,CASSLPTSGGARDTQYF
TRBJ1-1,TRBV28,few,.,TGTGCCAGCACCACCGGGGGGAACCGGAACACTGAAGCTTTCTTT,CASTTGGNRNTEAFF
TRBJ1-2,TRBV28,.,.,TGTGCCAGCAGTTTATCGACACAGATCTATGGCTACACCTTC,CASSLSTQIYGYTF
TRBJ2-5,TRBV19,.,TRBD2,TGTGCCAGTAGTGTTGGACTAGCGGGCCCCCAAGAGACCCAGTACTTC,CASSVGLAGPQETQYF